This TCR beta chain is drawn from a study of OX40 agonist ivuxolimab in advanced cancers. About the study: Hepatocellular carcinoma, melanoma, renal cell or head and neck cancer was diagnosed in the dose-escalation patients.

Study results and caveats: CD4+ and CD8+ T cells in blood underwent clonal expansion by week 6 at 0.1 to 3.0 mg/kg.

The CDR3 is 15 amino acids. The germline CDR1 and CDR2 sequences are SGHVS and FQNEAQ. With 3 bases clipped from V and 7 bases from J, the junction kept 6 bases outside the gene matches. Note on this clone: Antigen: not known.

Autoimmune disease history or systemic immunosuppression disqualified patients. The sampling schedule covered blood at baseline, cycle 4 day 1, and cycle 7 day 1. Assay: immunoSEQ multiplex PCR; the TCRdb copy retains only in-frame clones and omits some. The data contain roughly 48,000 clones, around 79% of them singletons. The sequence was collected from an adult with an advanced solid tumor such as melanoma, head and neck, liver or kidney cancer. This chain links TRBV7-8 with TRBJ1-4, with 9 bases matching TRBD1. The material sequenced was CD4+ or CD8+ T cells sorted from blood, taken in a trial of the OX40 agonist ivuxolimab. The CDR3 nucleotides read TGTGCCAGCAGCTTTCTGACAGGGGGTAGTGAAAAACTGTTTTTT. As protein: CASSFLTGGSEKLFF.